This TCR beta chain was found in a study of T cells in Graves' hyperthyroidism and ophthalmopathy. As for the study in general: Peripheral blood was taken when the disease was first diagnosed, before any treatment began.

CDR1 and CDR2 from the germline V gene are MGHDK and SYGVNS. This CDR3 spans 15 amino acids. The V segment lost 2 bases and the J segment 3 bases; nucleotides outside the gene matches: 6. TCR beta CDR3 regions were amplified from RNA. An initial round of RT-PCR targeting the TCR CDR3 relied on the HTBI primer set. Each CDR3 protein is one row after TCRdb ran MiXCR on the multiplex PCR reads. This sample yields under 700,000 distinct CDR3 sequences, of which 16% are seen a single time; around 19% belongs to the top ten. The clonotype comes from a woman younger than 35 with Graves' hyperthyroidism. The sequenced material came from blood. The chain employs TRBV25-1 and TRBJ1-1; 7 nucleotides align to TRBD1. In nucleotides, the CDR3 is TGTGCCAGCAGTGAACCAGGGGGTTCGTACACTGAAGCTTTCTTT. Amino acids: CASSEPGGSYTEAFF.